The 8 T cell receptor beta chains reported below all come from one sample, sequenced in a study of cytomegalovirus exposure and HLA in healthy donors. PCR involved 60 Vbeta and 13 Jbeta primers. The repertoire was sequenced with immunoSEQ multiplex PCR; TCRdb's copy has only in-frame clones and lacks some. The sample lists fewer than 120,000 clones; 70% to 90% were seen once. Sample: PBMCs. The receptors originated from a man aged 35-49 years in good health and CMV-seronegative.

In this sample, this clone turned up once. The chain employs TRBV5-1 and TRBJ1-1; weak D call: TRBD1 (5 bases). The CDR3 length is 13 residues. With 3 bases removed from V and 4 bases from J, the gap between germline ends came to 10 bases. CDR1 and CDR2 (germline): SGHRS, YFSETQ. CDR3 in DNA: TGCGCCAGCAGCTCGGACAAAAGCACTGAAGCTTTCTTT. Translation gives CASSSDKSTEAFF.

The rearrangement uses TRBV7-9 and TRBJ2-1; weak D call: TRBD2 (6 bases). V was shortened by 0 bases and J by 4 bases, with 13 bases between the two germline ends. This CDR3 is built from 16 residues. The germline V gene encodes CDR1 SEHNR and CDR2 FQNEAQ (reference sequence). CDR3 protein: CASSLARGLGYNEQFF. The CDR3 DNA follows: TGTGCCAGCAGCTTAGCGCGGGGCCTAGGGTACAATGAGCAGTTCTTC.

The chain links TRBV27 to TRBJ1-5; D remains ambiguous. Germline V gene data show CDR1 as MNHEY and CDR2 as SMNVEV (reference sequence). Trimming took off 8 bases at V and 5 bases at J, with 13 bases between the two ends. The CDR3 has 13 residues. The CDR3 region has the DNA TGTGCCAGCCGGGGAGGGTGGGATCAGCCCCAGCATTTT. This codes for CASRGGWDQPQHF.

The J gene is TRBJ2-1, the V gene TRBV6-5; the D gene is possibly TRBD2 (6 bases). CDR1 and CDR2 from the germline V gene are MNHEY and SVGAGI. V shed 6 bases and J shed 8 bases, with 14 bases lying between them. The CDR3 spans 13 residues. This CDR3 is CASRGTGRDEQFF. CDR3 in DNA: TGTGCCAGCAGGGGGACTGGGCGCGATGAGCAGTTCTTC.

The chain has TRBV18 and TRBJ1-2, with TRBD1 identical over 7 bases. Germline CDR1 and CDR2: KGHSH and LQKENI. The length of the CDR3 is 13 residues. V lost 4 bases, J lost 2 bases, and 1 base stayed unmatched. The CDR3 loop reads CASSQTGNYGYTF. In DNA, the CDR3 is TGTGCCAGCTCACAGACAGGGAACTATGGCTACACCTTC.

The chain couples TRBV6-1 to TRBJ1-5, with D perhaps matching TRBD1 (5 bases). Looked up from germline, CDR1 is MNHNS and CDR2 is SASEGT. The V gene lost 7 bases and the J gene lost 6 bases, with 16 bases spanning the gap. The CDR3 is 14 residues long. For the CDR3, the DNA is TGTGCCAGCAACCTGGCCGGGGGTGGTCAGCCCCAGCATTTT. Residues: CASNLAGGGQPQHF.

The chain links TRBV6-5 to TRBJ1-3; D not certain. The germline gives CDR1 MNHEY, CDR2 SVGAGI. The CDR3 has 15 amino acids. V was clipped by 0 bases and J by 0 bases, with 6 bases between them. The CDR3 region is CASSYSLRSGNTIYF. The CDR3 DNA is TGTGCCAGCAGTTACTCGTTGCGCTCTGGAAACACCATATATTTT.

This clone was counted between two and nine times. The gene calls are TRBV25-1 and TRBJ2-1; 7 bases match TRBD1. J lost 6 bases, V lost 8 bases, and 7 bases had no gene match. Per the germline V gene, CDR1 is MGHDK and CDR2 is SYGVNS. The CDR3 length is 13 residues. The CDR3 region has the DNA TGTGCCAGCGTAACCCCAGGGGGCAATGAGCAGTTCTTC. Residues: CASVTPGGNEQFF. The full variable domain, in which reference TRBV25-1 and TRBJ2-1 provide the parts outside the CDR3, is EADIYQTPRYLVIGTGKKITLECSQTMGHDKMYWYQQDPGMELHLIHYSYGVNSTEKGDLSSESTVSRIRTEHFPLTLESARPSHTSQYLCASVTPGGNEQFFGPGTRLTVL.